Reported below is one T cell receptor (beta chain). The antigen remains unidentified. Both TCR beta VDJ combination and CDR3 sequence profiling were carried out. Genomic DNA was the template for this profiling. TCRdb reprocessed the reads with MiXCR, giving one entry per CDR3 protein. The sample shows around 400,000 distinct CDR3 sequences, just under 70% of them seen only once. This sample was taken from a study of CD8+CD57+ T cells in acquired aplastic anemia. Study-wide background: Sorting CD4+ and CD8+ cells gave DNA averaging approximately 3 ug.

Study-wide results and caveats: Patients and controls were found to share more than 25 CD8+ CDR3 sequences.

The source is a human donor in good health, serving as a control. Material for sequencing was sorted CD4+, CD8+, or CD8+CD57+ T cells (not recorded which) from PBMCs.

The CDR3 loop is CASSRDQRADEQYF. Here the CDR3 DNA reads TGTGCCAGCAGCCGCGACCAGAGAGCCGACGAGCAGTACTTC. The chain recombines TRBV7-2 with TRBJ2-7; D uncertain. Trimming took 5 bases from V and 5 from J, leaving 16 bases between them. This CDR3 spans 14 amino acids. Germline-derived CDR1 and CDR2 are SGHTA and FQGNSA.